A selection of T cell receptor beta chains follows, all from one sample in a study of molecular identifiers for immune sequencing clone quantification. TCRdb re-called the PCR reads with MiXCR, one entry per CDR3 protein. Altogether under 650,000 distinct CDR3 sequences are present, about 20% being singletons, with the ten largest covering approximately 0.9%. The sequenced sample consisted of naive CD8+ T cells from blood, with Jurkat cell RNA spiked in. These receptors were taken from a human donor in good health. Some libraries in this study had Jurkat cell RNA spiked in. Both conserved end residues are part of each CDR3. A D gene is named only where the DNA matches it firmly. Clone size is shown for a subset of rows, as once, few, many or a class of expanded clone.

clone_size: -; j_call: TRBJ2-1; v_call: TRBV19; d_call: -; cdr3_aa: CASSIWDWNNEQFF; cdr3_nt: TGTGCCAGTAGTATATGGGACTGGAACAATGAGCAGTTCTTC
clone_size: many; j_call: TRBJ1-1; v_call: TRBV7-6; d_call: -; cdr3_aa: CASSWGGVGNTEAFF; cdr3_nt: TGTGCCAGCAGCTGGGGGGGCGTTGGTAACACTGAAGCTTTCTTT
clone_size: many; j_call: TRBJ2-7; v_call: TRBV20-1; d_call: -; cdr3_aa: CSARGGGERVSSYEQYF; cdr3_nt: TGCAGTGCTAGAGGGGGAGGTGAGCGGGTAAGCTCCTACGAGCAGTACTTC
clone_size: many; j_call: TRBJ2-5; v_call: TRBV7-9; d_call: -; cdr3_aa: CASSPRVFEETQYF; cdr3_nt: TGTGCCAGCAGCCCGCGGGTCTTTGAAGAGACCCAGTACTTC
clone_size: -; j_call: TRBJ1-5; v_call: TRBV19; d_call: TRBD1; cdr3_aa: CASSLSGQDNQPQHF; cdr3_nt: TGTGCCAGTAGTCTATCCGGACAGGACAATCAGCCCCAGCATTTT
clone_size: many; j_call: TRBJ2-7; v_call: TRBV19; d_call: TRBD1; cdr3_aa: CASSHSGDRWYEQYF; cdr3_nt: TGTGCCAGTAGTCATTCGGGGGACAGGTGGTACGAGCAGTACTTC
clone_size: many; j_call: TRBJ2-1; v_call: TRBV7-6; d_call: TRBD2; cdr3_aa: CASSFSRGASPEWNEQFF; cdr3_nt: TGTGCCAGCAGCTTCTCGCGGGGGGCCTCCCCAGAGTGGAATGAGCAGTTCTTC
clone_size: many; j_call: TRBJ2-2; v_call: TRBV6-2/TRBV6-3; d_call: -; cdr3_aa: CASTDTYTGELFF; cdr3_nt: TGTGCCAGCACCGACACCTACACCGGGGAGCTGTTTTTT
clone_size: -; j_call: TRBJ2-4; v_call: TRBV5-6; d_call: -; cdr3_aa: CASTVRPEVIQYF; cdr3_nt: TGTGCCAGCACCGTCCGACCCGAAGTCATTCAGTACTTC
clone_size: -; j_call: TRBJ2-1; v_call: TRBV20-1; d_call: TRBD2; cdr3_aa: CSARSGGSYNEQFF; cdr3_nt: TGCAGTGCTAGGTCGGGGGGATCCTACAATGAGCAGTTCTTC
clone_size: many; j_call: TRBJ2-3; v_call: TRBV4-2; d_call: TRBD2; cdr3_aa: CASSQFSGAGVWAQYF; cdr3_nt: TGTGCCAGCAGCCAATTTAGCGGGGCGGGGGTTTGGGCGCAGTATTTT
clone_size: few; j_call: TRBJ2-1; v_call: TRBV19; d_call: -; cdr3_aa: CASSIGIPLLNEQFF; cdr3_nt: TGTGCCAGTAGTATCGGGATCCCATTATTGAATGAGCAGTTCTTC
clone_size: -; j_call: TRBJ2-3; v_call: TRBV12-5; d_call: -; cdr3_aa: CASDTPSGSIDTQYF; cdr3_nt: TGTGCTAGTGATACTCCGAGCGGGTCAATAGATACGCAGTATTTT
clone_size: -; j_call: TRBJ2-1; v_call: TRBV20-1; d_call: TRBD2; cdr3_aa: CSARWGGRRVDEQFF; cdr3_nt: TGCAGTGCCAGGTGGGGCGGGAGGCGTGTGGATGAGCAGTTCTTC
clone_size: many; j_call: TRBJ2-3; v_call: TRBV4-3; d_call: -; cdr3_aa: CASSQRDRSTDTQYF; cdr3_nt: TGCGCCAGCAGCCAGAGAGACAGGAGCACAGATACGCAGTATTTT
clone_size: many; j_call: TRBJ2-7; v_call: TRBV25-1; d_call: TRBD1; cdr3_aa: CASSETGGTYEQYF; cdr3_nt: TGTGCCAGCAGTGAGACAGGGGGCACCTACGAGCAGTACTTC
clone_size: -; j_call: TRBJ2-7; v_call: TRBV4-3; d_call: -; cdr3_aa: CASSQDLGYEQCF; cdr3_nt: TGCGCCAGCAGCCAAGATTTAGGGTACGAGCAGTGCTTC
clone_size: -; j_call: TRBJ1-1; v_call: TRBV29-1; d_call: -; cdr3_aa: CSWGGELGTEAFF; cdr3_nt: TGCAGTTGGGGGGGAGAACTTGGGACTGAAGCTTTCTTT
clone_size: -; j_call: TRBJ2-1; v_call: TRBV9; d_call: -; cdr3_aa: CASSVGGGTEQLF; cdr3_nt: -
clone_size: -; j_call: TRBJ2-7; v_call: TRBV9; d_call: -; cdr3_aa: CASSGGAGFSYERYF; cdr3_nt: TGTGCCAGCAGCGGGGGGGCAGGGTTCTCCTACGAGCGGTACTTC
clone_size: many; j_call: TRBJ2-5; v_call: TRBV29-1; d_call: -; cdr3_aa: CSVSGLGLGQETQYF; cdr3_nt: TGCAGCGTTTCTGGGCTGGGCTTGGGGCAAGAGACCCAGTACTTC
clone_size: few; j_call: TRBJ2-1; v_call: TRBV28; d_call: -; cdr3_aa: CASSFGAVEDPSYNEQFF; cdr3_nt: TGTGCCAGCAGTTTTGGAGCAGTAGAAGACCCCTCCTACAATGAGCAGTTCTTC
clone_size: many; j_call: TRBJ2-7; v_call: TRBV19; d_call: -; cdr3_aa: CASSPLLRAYEQYF; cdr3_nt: TGTGCCAGTAGCCCCCTCTTACGTGCGTACGAGCAGTACTTC
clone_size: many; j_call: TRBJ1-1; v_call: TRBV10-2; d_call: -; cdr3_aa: CASVRGGQQSEAFF; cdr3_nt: TGCGCCAGCGTCCGGGGGGGACAACAAAGTGAAGCTTTCTTT
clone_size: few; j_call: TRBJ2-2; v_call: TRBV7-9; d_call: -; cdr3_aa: CASSLEESGLSGELFF; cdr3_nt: TGTGCCAGCAGCTTAGAGGAGTCAGGTTTATCCGGGGAGCTGTTTTTT
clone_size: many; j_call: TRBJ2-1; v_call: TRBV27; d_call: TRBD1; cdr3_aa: CASRQGQGVGNEQFF; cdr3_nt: TGTGCCAGCAGGCAGGGACAGGGGGTGGGCAATGAGCAGTTCTTC
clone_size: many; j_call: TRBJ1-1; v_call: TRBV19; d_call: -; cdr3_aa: CASSGWDNNTEAFF; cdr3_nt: TGTGCCAGTAGTGGTTGGGACAATAACACTGAAGCTTTCTTT
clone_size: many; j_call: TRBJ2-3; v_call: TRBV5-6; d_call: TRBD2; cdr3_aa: CASSFWTSGGRTDTQYF; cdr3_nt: TGTGCCAGCAGCTTTTGGACTAGCGGGGGGCGCACAGATACGCAGTATTTT
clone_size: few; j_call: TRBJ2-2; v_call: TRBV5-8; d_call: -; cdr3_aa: CASSPGSSGPANTGELFF; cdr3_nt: TGTGCCAGCAGCCCCGGGAGTAGCGGACCCGCGAACACCGGGGAGCTGTTTTTT
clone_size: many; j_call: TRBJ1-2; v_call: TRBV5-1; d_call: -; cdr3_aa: CASSLTGGTNYGYTF; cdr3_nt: TGCGCCAGCAGCTTGACAGGAGGTACTAACTATGGCTACACCTTC
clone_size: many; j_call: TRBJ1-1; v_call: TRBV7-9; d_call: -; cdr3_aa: CASSLDFGAEAFF; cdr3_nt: TGTGCCAGCAGCTTAGACTTCGGCGCTGAAGCTTTCTTT
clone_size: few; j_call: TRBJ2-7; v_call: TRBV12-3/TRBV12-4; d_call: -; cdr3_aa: CASNDGTYSYEQYF; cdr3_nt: TGTGCCAGCAACGACGGCACCTACTCCTACGAGCAGTACTTC